The sequence of this TCR beta chain was determined in a study of blood T cell repertoires in COVID-19. At the level of the study: Both acute and convalescent COVID-19 samples were obtained from the United States, Italy and Spain.

The CDR3 is made up of 16 amino acids. Germline CDR1 reads SGHTA; CDR2 reads FQGNSA. Losses at the gene ends were 2 bases for V and 7 bases for J; bases not matched to a gene: 11. Produced via immunoSEQ multiplex PCR; TCRdb's table is partial and in-frame only. The sample yields under 400,000 clones, just over 85% seen once. Sequences were obtained from PBMCs or T cells enriched from blood (not recorded which). The rearrangement links TRBV7-2 to TRBJ1-2, with 9 bases matching TRBD1. This TCR was recovered from a woman between 35 and 50 years old with acute COVID-19. CDR3 loop: CASSLSFATGGSGYTF. DNA of the CDR3: TGTGCCAGCAGCTTATCGTTTGCGACAGGGGGAAGTGGCTACACCTTC.